This is a list of T cell receptor beta chains from one sample in a study of shared clonotypes between healthy human individuals. TCRdb's table, derived via immunoSEQ multiplex PCR, lists solely in-frame clones and lacks some. The table has about 2 million clones, roughly 94% seen once. Sequencing was performed on naive CD8+ T cells sorted from blood. Receptor source: a man aged 18-30 years in good health. Both conserved end residues are part of each CDR3. The order of the fields is D gene, clone size, J gene, V gene, CDR3 protein, CDR3 DNA. A D gene is named only where the DNA matches it firmly. Some rows have no size entry. The others give once, few or many, or a class for an expanded clone.

- - TRBJ2-7 TRBV6-5 CASSYLRDFDYEQYF TGTGCCAGCAGTTACCTCCGGGACTTCGACTACGAGCAGTACTTC
- - TRBJ2-3 TRBV27 CASSPERVTDTQYF TGTGCCAGCAGTCCGGAGCGGGTCACAGATACGCAGTATTTT
TRBD1 - TRBJ1-2 TRBV29-1 CSVGLGGDSDNYGYTF TGCAGCGTTGGACTTGGGGGGGACAGTGATAACTATGGCTACACCTTC
- - TRBJ2-2 TRBV11-2 CASSFSINTGELFF TGTGCCAGCAGCTTTAGTATAAACACCGGGGAGCTGTTTTTT
TRBD1 once TRBJ1-4 TRBV12-5 CASGLVQGADEKLFF TGTGCTAGTGGTTTGGTACAGGGGGCGGATGAAAAACTGTTTTTT
- - TRBJ2-3 TRBV11-2 CASSLFPDQYTQYF TGTGCCAGCAGCTTATTTCCGGACCAGTATACGCAGTATTTT
- - TRBJ1-6 TRBV11-2 CASSLDQGLVSPLHF TGTGCCAGCAGCTTAGACCAGGGATTGGTTTCACCCCTCCACTTT
TRBD2 - TRBJ2-2 TRBV4-1 CASSQLSGRDTGELFF TGCGCCAGCAGCCAACTTAGCGGGAGGGACACCGGGGAGCTGTTTTTT
- - TRBJ1-3 TRBV6-6 CASLQFLGDTIYF TGTGCCAGCCTACAGTTCTTGGGGGACACCATATATTTT
- once TRBJ2-7 TRBV6-1 CASSDTAYEQYF TGTGCCAGCAGTGATACGGCTTACGAGCAGTACTTC
TRBD2 once TRBJ2-1 TRBV30 CAWTSGNNEQFF TGTGCCTGGACTAGCGGGAACAATGAGCAGTTCTTC
TRBD1 - TRBJ2-7 TRBV5-1 CASSFGTGGRYEQYF TGCGCCAGCAGCTTTGGGACAGGGGGCCGCTACGAGCAGTACTTC
- - TRBJ2-7 TRBV12-2 CASRPSALPSYEQYF TGTGCAAGTCGCCCTAGTGCTTTACCCTCCTACGAGCAGTACTTC
TRBD2 - TRBJ2-3 TRBV7-9 CASSPPSGRAEDTQYF TGTGCCAGCAGCCCCCCTAGCGGGAGGGCTGAAGATACGCAGTATTTT
TRBD1 - TRBJ1-2 TRBV28 CASSPPGVGQGANNGYTF TGTGCCAGCAGTCCCCCCGGAGTAGGGCAGGGGGCTAACAATGGCTACACCTTC
- - TRBJ1-1 TRBV5-6 CASRETERRTEAFF TGTGCCAGCAGAGAGACAGAGAGGCGGACTGAAGCTTTCTTT
- - TRBJ1-6 TRBV4-1 CASSQEGGERGYNSPLHF TGCGCCAGCAGCCAAGAGGGGGGGGAGAGGGGTTATAATTCACCCCTCCACTTT
- - TRBJ1-2 TRBV7-9 CASSPTPGYGYTF TGTGCCAGCAGCCCCACACCAGGGTATGGCTACACCTTC
- - TRBJ2-7 TRBV6-5 CASSTPAYEQYF TGTGCCAGCAGTACACCCGCCTACGAGCAGTACTTC
- - TRBJ1-1 TRBV27 CASSLRWPYEAFF TGTGCCAGCAGTTTAAGGTGGCCCTACGAAGCTTTCTTT
- - TRBJ1-1 TRBV30 CAWQSADGTEAFF TGTGCCTGGCAGTCCGCAGACGGCACTGAAGCTTTCTTT
- - TRBJ2-7 TRBV7-2 CASSPLWVYEQYF TGTGCCAGCAGCCCACTCTGGGTATACGAGCAGTACTTC
TRBD1 - TRBJ1-6 TRBV25-1 CASRVTGGNSPLHF TGTGCCAGCAGGGTTACAGGGGGTAATTCACCCCTCCACTTT
TRBD2 - TRBJ2-3 TRBV4-2 CASSQDVAGGTDTQYF TGTGCCAGCAGCCAAGATGTAGCGGGGGGCACAGATACGCAGTATTTT
- - TRBJ2-7 TRBV7-2 CASSLGAPGFYEQYF TGTGCCAGCAGCTTAGGCGCGCCGGGGTTCTACGAGCAGTACTTC
TRBD1 - TRBJ2-7 TRBV7-9 CASSLDVPGTEYYEQYF TGTGCCAGCAGCTTAGACGTCCCCGGGACAGAATACTACGAGCAGTACTTC
- - TRBJ2-7 TRBV27 CASSFTGSSYEQYF TGTGCCAGCAGTTTTACGGGGTCCTCCTACGAGCAGTACTTC
- - TRBJ2-7 TRBV4-3 CASSQEWGADEQYF TGCGCCAGCAGCCAAGAATGGGGGGCGGACGAGCAGTACTTC
- - TRBJ1-6 TRBV7-9 CASSLFAAGELDSPLHF TGTGCCAGCAGCTTATTCGCTGCGGGGGAACTTGATTCACCCCTCCACTTT
TRBD2 once TRBJ2-1 TRBV13 CASSPPTGTSEYNEQFF TGTGCCAGCAGCCCGCCAACCGGGACTAGCGAATACAATGAGCAGTTCTTC
- - TRBJ2-5 TRBV7-2 CASSLGTPQETQYF TGTGCCAGCAGCTTAGGAACACCGCAAGAGACCCAGTACTTC
TRBD2 - TRBJ2-5 TRBV4-3 CASSQTSGPGETQYF TGCGCCAGCAGCCAAACTAGCGGTCCCGGCGAGACCCAGTACTTC
TRBD2 - TRBJ2-7 TRBV19 CASSSLAGTYEQYF TGTGCCAGTAGTTCCCTAGCGGGAACCTACGAGCAGTACTTC
- - TRBJ1-1 TRBV6-6 CASSPGSLMDTEAFF TGTGCCAGCAGTCCCGGGTCCCTGATGGACACTGAAGCTTTCTTT
- - TRBJ2-2 TRBV30 CAWSAAFGGELFF TGTGCCTGGAGTGCGGCGTTTGGCGGGGAGCTGTTTTTT
- - TRBJ2-5 TRBV10-1 CASSESMGEIETQYF TGCGCCAGCAGTGAGTCGATGGGGGAGATTGAGACCCAGTACTTC
- once TRBJ2-7 TRBV6-5 CATGSSYEQYF TGTGCAACAGGAAGCTCCTACGAGCAGTACTTC
- - TRBJ2-7 TRBV4-1 CASSQGSGDYEQYF TGCGCCAGCAGCCAAGGGTCTGGGGACTACGAGCAGTACTTC
- - TRBJ2-1 TRBV27 CASSPSQGNSYNEQFF TGTGCCAGCAGCCCGTCTCAGGGAAACTCCTACAATGAGCAGTTCTTC
- - TRBJ1-5 TRBV28 CASSWMHNQPQHF TGTGCCAGCAGTTGGATGCACAATCAGCCCCAGCATTTT
- - TRBJ2-7 TRBV27 CASSLQTAYEQYF TGTGCCAGCAGTTTGCAGACAGCATACGAGCAGTACTTC
- - TRBJ2-1 TRBV6-5 CASSYMREQFF TGTGCCAGCAGTTACATGCGTGAGCAGTTCTTC
TRBD2 - TRBJ2-7 TRBV19 CASSAGGAGSYEQYF TGTGCCAGTAGCGCCGGGGGGGCAGGTTCCTACGAGCAGTACTTC
TRBD1 few TRBJ2-7 TRBV5-1 CASSFTGGEQYF TGCGCCAGCAGCTTTACAGGGGGCGAGCAGTACTTC
TRBD1 - TRBJ2-1 TRBV7-6 CASSLETGIGQFF TGTGCCAGCAGCTTAGAGACAGGGATCGGGCAGTTCTTC
- - TRBJ2-5 TRBV10-2 CASSEVETQYF TGCGCCAGCAGTGAGGTGGAGACCCAGTACTTC
TRBD1 - TRBJ1-3 TRBV7-9 CASSSTGESGNTIYF TGTGCCAGCAGCTCGACAGGGGAATCTGGAAACACCATATATTTT
- - TRBJ1-1 TRBV6-5 CASTSGAGTEAFF TGTGCCAGCACCTCGGGGGCAGGCACTGAAGCTTTCTTT
- - TRBJ1-3 TRBV9 CASSVGGISGNTIYF TGTGCCAGCAGCGTTGGCGGAATCTCTGGAAACACCATATATTTT
- once TRBJ2-7 TRBV5-4 CASSPGSEQYF TGTGCCAGCAGCCCGGGCTCCGAGCAGTACTTC
- - TRBJ1-2 TRBV4-1 CASSQDPYSSNYGYTF TGCGCCAGCAGCCAAGATCCTTACAGCTCTAACTATGGCTACACCTTC
- - TRBJ2-7 TRBV7-5 CARSANGQTYEQYF TGTGCCAGAAGCGCTAATGGACAGACCTACGAGCAGTACTTC
TRBD2 - TRBJ2-1 TRBV27 CASSASGRVNEQFF TGTGCCAGCAGCGCGAGCGGGAGAGTGAATGAGCAGTTCTTC
- - TRBJ1-1 TRBV5-4 CASSLRDRGTEAFF TGTGCCAGCAGCTTGCGGGATCGAGGCACTGAAGCTTTCTTT
TRBD2 once TRBJ2-1 TRBV7-6 CASSPRTSGIGEQFF TGTGCCAGCAGCCCCAGGACTAGCGGGATAGGGGAGCAGTTCTTC
TRBD2 once TRBJ2-5 TRBV7-8 CASSLARGGSMETQYF TGTGCCAGCAGCTTAGCTCGGGGCGGGAGCATGGAGACCCAGTACTTC
- - TRBJ2-6 TRBV27 CASSPHSGANVLTF TGTGCCAGCAGTCCCCACTCTGGGGCCAACGTCCTGACTTTC
- - TRBJ2-5 TRBV9 CASSVGGVDETQYF TGTGCCAGCAGCGTAGGCGGCGTAGATGAGACCCAGTACTTC
- - TRBJ2-7 TRBV5-4 CASSLDSAYEQYF TGTGCCAGCAGCTTGGACAGCGCGTACGAGCAGTACTTC
- - TRBJ2-3 TRBV5-1 CASSPPAGTDTQYF TGCGCCAGCAGCCCCCCGGCGGGCACAGATACGCAGTATTTT